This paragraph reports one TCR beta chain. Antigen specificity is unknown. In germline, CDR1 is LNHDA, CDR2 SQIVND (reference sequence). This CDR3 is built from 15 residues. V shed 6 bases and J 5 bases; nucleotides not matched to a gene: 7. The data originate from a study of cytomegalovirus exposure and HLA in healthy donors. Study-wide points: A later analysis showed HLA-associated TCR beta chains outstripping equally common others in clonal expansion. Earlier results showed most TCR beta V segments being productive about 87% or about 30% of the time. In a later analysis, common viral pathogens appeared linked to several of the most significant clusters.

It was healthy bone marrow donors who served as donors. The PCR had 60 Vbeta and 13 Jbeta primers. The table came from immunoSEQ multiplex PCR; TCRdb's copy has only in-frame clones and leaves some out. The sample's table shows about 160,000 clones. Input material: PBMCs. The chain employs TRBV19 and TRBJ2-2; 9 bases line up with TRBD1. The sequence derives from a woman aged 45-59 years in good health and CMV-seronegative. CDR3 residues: CASRDRGRRTGELFF. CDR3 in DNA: TGTGCCAGTAGGGACAGGGGAAGGAGAACCGGGGAGCTGTTTTTT.